This T cell receptor (beta chain) was obtained from a study of T-cell memory formation after mild COVID-19. Study overall: Largely, TCR clusters stayed within a single donor. Whole-study results and caveats: While clones contracting from day 15 to 85 were balanced between CD4 and CD8, later expanders leaned CD4+. That cross-reactive memory joined was suggested by some responding clones appearing in pre-infection memory. Chiefly within CM and EM were the contracting CD4+ clones; CD8+ ones were within EMRA.

In TCRdb, the 5' RACE reads were re-called with MiXCR into one record per CDR3 protein. The sample shows about 170,000 distinct CDR3 sequences, 10% to 15% of them seen only once. The V end lost 3 bases, the J end lost 5 bases, and 11 bases lay between the germline ends. Germline V gives CDR1 SGHTA, CDR2 FQGNSA. The CDR3 totals 14 residues. This clonotype was seen a few times. Its matching antigen is unknown. The TCR comes from a man aged 18-30 years who had mild COVID-19 (a few samples of this study predate the infection). Cell type and time point are not known. The chain is built from TRBV7-2 and TRBJ1-5; D not certain. Specimen: PBMCs or a T cell subset sorted from them (not recorded which). CDR3 protein: CASSFGGPHQPQHF. Written as DNA, the CDR3 is TGTGCCAGCAGCTTCGGCGGTCCCCATCAGCCCCAGCATTTT. The whole variable domain, filled in from reference TRBV7-2 and TRBJ1-5, reads GAGVSQSPSNKVTEKGKDVELRCDPISGHTALYWYRQSLGQGLEFLIYFQGNSAPDKSGLPSDRFSAERTGGSVSTLTIQRTQQEDSAVYLCASSFGGPHQPQHFGDGTRLSIL.